Each of the 25 T cell receptor beta chains below was sequenced from the same sample in a study of blood T cells in healthy people across ages. A second PCR, run for about 6 to 11 cycles, used a sample-barcoded 5' primer plus a J-beta primer mix. TCRdb reprocessed the 5' RACE reads via MiXCR and lists one record per CDR3 protein. The sample carries about 640,000 distinct CDR3 sequences, about 54% recorded once. Sequences were obtained from blood. The origin of the receptors is a man aged 60-69 years in good health.

The chain recombines TRBV19 with TRBJ2-1; 13 bases map to TRBD2. After removal of 5 bases from V and 8 bases from J, the junction contained 9 bases not matched to a gene. Germline V CDR1 and CDR2: LNHDA, SQIVND (reference sequence). The CDR3 runs to 16 residues. The DNA of the CDR3 is TGTGCCAGTAGTCCCTACTGGACTAGCGGGGGCTATGAGCAGTTCTTC. Translation gives CASSPYWTSGGYEQFF.

Details on this clonotype: Germline is not matched at one junction end, which may reflect a read error. The rearrangement links TRBV27 to TRBJ2-6; no firm D call. This CDR3 is 15 amino acids long. Germline lookup yields CDR1 MNHEY and CDR2 SMNVEV (reference sequence). The CDR3 loop is CASSLYSTGTNVLTF. CDR3 nucleotide sequence: TGTGCCAGCAGTTTATATTCAACTGGGACCAACGTCCTGACTTTC.

The chain is built from TRBV9 and TRBJ1-4, with D possibly being TRBD1 (6 bases). Germline V gene sequence: CDR1 SGDLS, CDR2 YYNGEE. CDR3 length equals 16 residues. The V and J ends lost 1 base and 0 bases respectively, with 10 bases between them. The CDR3 is CASSVRQAATNEKLFF. Here the CDR3 DNA reads TGTGCCAGCAGCGTACGACAGGCTGCAACTAATGAAAAACTGTTTTTT.

The gene calls are TRBV18 and TRBJ2-6; D could derive from TRBD1 or TRBD2 (5 bases each). V was cut by 3 bases and J by 17 bases, with 14 bases left in between. The V gene's germline CDR1 is KGHSH and CDR2 LQKENI. CDR3 size: 12 residues. Written as DNA, the CDR3 is TGTGCCAGCTCACCGAAGGGGAGTTCTGTGACTTTC. It encodes CASSPKGSSVTF.

In regard to this clonotype: This may stem from a read error, because a much larger clone lies one nucleotide away. This sequence joins TRBV5-5 and TRBJ1-5; D may be TRBD1 (5 bases). This CDR3 contains 13 residues. The germline CDR1 and CDR2 sequences are SGHKS and YYEKEE (reference sequence). This chain's CDR3 is CACSVGGDQPQHF. The CDR3 bases are TGTGCCTGCAGCGTGGGGGGGGATCAGCCCCAGCATTTT.

There are a few counts of this clonotype. The rearrangement uses TRBV6-6 and TRBJ1-4; perhaps TRBD1 as D (5 bases). This CDR3 region has 14 residues. The germline CDR1 and CDR2 sequences are MNHNY and SVGAGI (reference sequence). V lost 3 bases, J lost 7 bases, and 12 bases lay in between. CDR3 sequence (DNA): TGTGCCAGCAGTTATCCGGGGGGGAGTGAAAAACTGTTTTTT. Protein sequence: CASSYPGGSEKLFF.

The chain uses TRBV29-1 and TRBJ1-2; a possible D gene is TRBD1 (5 bases). The CDR3 contains 17 residues. V was shortened by 3 bases and J by 2 bases, with 22 bases between the two germline ends. Looked up from germline, CDR1 is SQVTM and CDR2 is ANQGSEA. As DNA, the CDR3 is TGCAGCGTTGAGCGGGGGACCCAGGGCCAAGCAAACTATGGCTACACCTTC. Amino acid sequence: CSVERGTQGQANYGYTF.

V and J are TRBV27 and TRBJ1-2, with D possibly matching TRBD1 (6 bases). V shed 3 bases and J shed 6 bases, with 14 bases lying between them. The CDR3 spans 14 residues. From germline, CDR1 is MNHEY and CDR2 SMNVEV (reference sequence). As DNA, the CDR3 is TGTGCCAGCAGTTTTCTTCAGGGGATGAATGGCTACACCTTC. This gives the protein CASSFLQGMNGYTF.

This chain joins TRBV13 and TRBJ2-7, with 7 positions matching TRBD2. Germline trimming cut 0 bases from V and 2 bases from J; bases unmatched to any gene: 7. Germline-derived CDR1 and CDR2 are PRHDT and FYEKMQ (reference sequence). The CDR3 covers 16 residues. For the CDR3, the DNA is TGTGCCAGCAGCTTAGGGGCCCAGGGACTACCCTACGAGCAGTACTTC. Protein sequence: CASSLGAQGLPYEQYF. Using reference TRBV13 and TRBJ2-7 for the parts outside the CDR3, the full variable domain is AAGVIQSPRHLIKEKRETATLKCYPIPRHDTVYWYQQGPGQDPQFLISFYEKMQSDKGSIPDRFSAQQFSDYHSELNMSSLELGDSALYFCASSLGAQGLPYEQYFGPGTRLTVT.

The chain couples TRBV4-1 to TRBJ1-4; the D gene is possibly TRBD1 (5 bases). This CDR3 spans 16 amino acids. V was clipped by 4 bases and J by 0 bases, with 12 bases between them. The V gene's germline CDR1 is MGHRA and CDR2 YSYEKL. CDR3 sequence (DNA): TGCGCCAGCAGCCCCTTAGGACAAGCAACTAATGAAAAACTGTTTTTT. Protein product: CASSPLGQATNEKLFF.

The genes are TRBV9 and TRBJ1-1; 10 positions agree with TRBD1. Germline values: CDR1 SGDLS, CDR2 YYNGEE. Trimming took 4 bases from V and 5 from J; bases not matched to a gene: 8. CDR3 length: 15 residues. The CDR3 reads CASSSRDRGWTEAFF. For the CDR3, the DNA is TGTGCCAGCAGCTCCAGGGACAGGGGATGGACTGAAGCTTTCTTT.

This clonotype showed up just a few times. This chain links TRBV20-1 with TRBJ1-4; 9 bases map to TRBD1. This CDR3 spans 12 amino acids. Trimming removed 6 bases from V and 12 bases from J; junction bases left unmatched: 8. Germline V CDR1 and CDR2: DFQATT, SNEGSKA (reference sequence). CDR3 loop: CSAVYRGRELFF. CDR3 DNA: TGCAGTGCCGTCTACAGGGGGCGGGAACTGTTTTTT.

Turning to this clonotype: A read error may produce the germline difference seen at one junction end. The chain joins TRBV28 to TRBJ1-2; D uncertain. The CDR3 is 13 residues long. The V gene's germline CDR1 is MDHEN and CDR2 SYDVKM. The CDR3, as DNA: TGTGCCAGCGGTGGCGGCCTTAACGATGGCTACACCTTC. Translation gives CASGGGLNDGYTF.

The chain joins TRBV20-1 to TRBJ1-1; D is uncertain. CDR1 and CDR2 from the germline V gene are DFQATT and SNEGSKA (reference sequence). The V end was cut by 4 bases, the J end by 7 bases, with 10 bases between. The CDR3 loop spans 11 amino acids. The CDR3 region is CSAKGGLEAFF. CDR3 sequence (DNA): TGCAGTGCTAAAGGTGGCCTTGAAGCTTTCTTT.

V gene TRBV4-2 combines with J gene TRBJ1-1, with D possibly matching TRBD1 (5 bases). V was clipped by 1 base and J by 3 bases, with 9 bases between them. This CDR3 region has 14 residues. In germline, CDR1 is LGHNA, CDR2 YNFKEQ. The CDR3 DNA is TGTGCCAGCAGCCAAGGAGAAGGGGACACTGAAGCTTTCTTT. Translated: CASSQGEGDTEAFF.

The rearrangement links TRBV5-1 to TRBJ1-1; 7 nucleotides agree with TRBD1. This CDR3 is built from 17 residues. CDR1 SGHRS and CDR2 YFSETQ come from the germline V gene. Losses at the gene ends were 4 bases for V and 4 bases for J; bases not matched to a gene: 16. CDR3 loop: CASSPYRTGARGTEAFF. The CDR3 nucleotides read TGCGCCAGCAGCCCTTATCGGACAGGCGCCCGTGGCACTGAAGCTTTCTTT.

The chain combines TRBV6-6 with TRBJ2-7; 8 nucleotides match TRBD1. This CDR3 has 16 amino acids. V shed 0 bases and J 0 bases; nucleotides not matched to a gene: 4. Germline V gene data show CDR1 as MNHNY and CDR2 as SVGAGI (reference sequence). CDR3 residues: CASSYSRTGSSYEQYF. The CDR3 coding sequence is TGTGCCAGCAGTTACTCCCGGACAGGGAGCTCCTACGAGCAGTACTTC.

The chain joins TRBV7-7 to TRBJ2-5; tentative D call: TRBD2 (6 bases). The V and J ends lost 4 bases and 0 bases respectively, with 12 bases between them. Germline-derived CDR1 and CDR2 are SSHAT and FNYEAQ (reference sequence). The CDR3 spans 15 residues. The CDR3 sequence is CASSSGDWNQETQYF. The CDR3, as DNA: TGTGCCAGCAGCTCCGGGGACTGGAACCAAGAGACCCAGTACTTC. Looking up the rest from reference TRBV7-7 and TRBJ2-5 gives the full variable domain: GAGVSQSPRYKVTKRGQDVTLRCDPISSHATLYWYQQALGQGPEFLTYFNYEAQPDKSGLPSDRFSAERPEGSISTLTIQRTEQRDSAMYRCASSSGDWNQETQYFGPGTRLLVL.

This clonotype has more than one count but fewer than ten. The chain carries TRBV12-3 or TRBV12-4 and TRBJ2-1, with D unclear. V lost 6 bases and J 9 bases, leaving 15 bases between the germline ends. CDR3 length: 13 amino acids. Written as DNA, the CDR3 is TGTGCCAGCAGAAAAGCCTTCCCAGGTGAGCAGTTCTTC. Its translation: CASRKAFPGEQFF.

The V call is TRBV4-2, the J call TRBJ2-3; unclear D gene. The CDR3 is made up of 12 amino acids. Germline V CDR1 and CDR2: LGHNA, YNFKEQ. Trimming took off 0 bases at V and 9 bases at J, with 7 bases between the two ends. The CDR3 loop is CASSQDFGTQYF. CDR3 in DNA: TGTGCCAGCAGCCAAGATTTCGGGACGCAGTATTTT.

CDR3 region: CSAGGGRLYGYTF. In DNA form, the CDR3 reads TGCAGTGCTGGGGGGGGGCGACTATACGGCTACACCTTC. The chain joins TRBV20-1 to TRBJ1-2, with a weak D call TRBD1 (6 bases). Deletions cut 5 bases from V and 8 bases from J, with 18 bases between. CDR1 is DFQATT, CDR2 SNEGSKA, per germline (reference sequence). There are 13 residues in the CDR3.

This clonotype was seen many times. The chain has TRBV20-1 and TRBJ2-3; 7 nucleotides align to TRBD2. The V gene's germline CDR1 is DFQATT and CDR2 SNEGSKA (reference sequence). V was clipped by 5 bases and J by 3 bases; unmatched bases: 11. The CDR3 is 15 amino acids. CDR3 residues: CSAPAMGGVTDTQYF. In DNA, the CDR3 is TGCAGTGCTCCCGCGATGGGGGGGGTTACAGATACGCAGTATTTT.

The chain employs TRBV6-2 or TRBV6-3 and TRBJ1-2; tentative D call: TRBD1 (5 bases). Germline CDR1 and CDR2: MNHEY and SVGEGT. The CDR3 has 13 amino acids. Trimming took 7 bases from V and 4 from J, leaving 13 bases between them. CDR3 sequence (DNA): TGTGCCAGCAAGGAGACAGCGACCTATGGCTACACCTTC. It is translated as CASKETATYGYTF.

This chain joins TRBV2 and TRBJ1-6; possibly TRBD1 for D (5 bases). The CDR3 consists of 14 residues. The germline V gene encodes CDR1 SNHLY and CDR2 FYNNEI. V was cut by 9 bases and J by 7 bases, with 16 bases left in between. The CDR3 reads CARGVGDRNSPLHF. Here the CDR3 DNA reads TGTGCCAGAGGGGTCGGGGACCGAAATTCACCCCTCCACTTT.

The chain couples TRBV20-1 to TRBJ2-4, with 9 nucleotides matching TRBD1. V lost 2 bases and J lost 5; bases outside the gene matches: 4. The length of the CDR3 is 14 residues. Germline CDR1 reads DFQATT; CDR2 reads SNEGSKA (reference sequence). The CDR3 spells CSARPGQGENIQYF. DNA of the CDR3: TGCAGTGCTAGACCGGGACAGGGCGAAAACATTCAGTACTTC.